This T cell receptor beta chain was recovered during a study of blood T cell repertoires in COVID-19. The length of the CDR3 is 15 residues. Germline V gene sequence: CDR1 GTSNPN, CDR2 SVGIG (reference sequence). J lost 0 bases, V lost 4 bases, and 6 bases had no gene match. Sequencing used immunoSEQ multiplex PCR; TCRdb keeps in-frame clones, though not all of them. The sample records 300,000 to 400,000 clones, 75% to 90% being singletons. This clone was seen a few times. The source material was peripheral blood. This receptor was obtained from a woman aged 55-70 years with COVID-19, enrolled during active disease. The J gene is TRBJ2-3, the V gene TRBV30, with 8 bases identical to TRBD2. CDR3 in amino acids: CAWNIAGPSTDTQYF. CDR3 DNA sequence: TGTGCCTGGAATATAGCGGGACCAAGCACAGATACGCAGTATTTT.